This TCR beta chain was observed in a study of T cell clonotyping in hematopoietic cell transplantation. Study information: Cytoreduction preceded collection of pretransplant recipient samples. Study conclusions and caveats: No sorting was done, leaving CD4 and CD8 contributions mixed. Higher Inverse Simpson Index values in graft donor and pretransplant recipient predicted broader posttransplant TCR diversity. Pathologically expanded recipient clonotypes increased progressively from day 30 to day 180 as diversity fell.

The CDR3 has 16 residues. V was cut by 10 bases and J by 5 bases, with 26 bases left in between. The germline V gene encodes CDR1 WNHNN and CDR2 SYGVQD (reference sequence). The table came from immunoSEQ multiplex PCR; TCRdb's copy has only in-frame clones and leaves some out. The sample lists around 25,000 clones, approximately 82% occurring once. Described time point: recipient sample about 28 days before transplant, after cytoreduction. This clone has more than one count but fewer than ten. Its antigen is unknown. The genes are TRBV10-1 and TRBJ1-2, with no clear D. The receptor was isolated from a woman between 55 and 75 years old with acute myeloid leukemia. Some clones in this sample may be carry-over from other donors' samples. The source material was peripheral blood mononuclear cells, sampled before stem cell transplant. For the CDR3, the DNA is TGCGCCACCGATATCTGGAGAGGGAGGGCAAAGTATGGCTACACCTTC. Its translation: CATDIWRGRAKYGYTF.